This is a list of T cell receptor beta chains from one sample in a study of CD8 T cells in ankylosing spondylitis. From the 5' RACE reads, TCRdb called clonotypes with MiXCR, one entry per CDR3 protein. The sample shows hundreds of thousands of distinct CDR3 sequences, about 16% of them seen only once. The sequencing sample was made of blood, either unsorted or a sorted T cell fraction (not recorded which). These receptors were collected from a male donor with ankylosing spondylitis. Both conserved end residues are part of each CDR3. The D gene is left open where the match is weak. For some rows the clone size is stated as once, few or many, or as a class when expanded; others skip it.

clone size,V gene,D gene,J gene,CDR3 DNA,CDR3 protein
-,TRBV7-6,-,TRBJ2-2,TGTGCCAGCAGCACCTGGGTGGGAGCGAGCTCCGGGGAGCTGTTTTTT,CASSTWVGASSGELFF
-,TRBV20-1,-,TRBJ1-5,TGCAGTGCTAGAGATGAGGCCGCAAGGGGTTACAATCAGCCCCAGCATTTT,CSARDEAARGYNQPQHF
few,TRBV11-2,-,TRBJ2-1,TGTGCCAGCAGCTTAGGGGCTAATCTACACAATGAGCAGTTCTTC,CASSLGANLHNEQFF
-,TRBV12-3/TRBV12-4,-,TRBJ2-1,TGTGCCAGCAGTTCGTGGGGAGGCTTCAGGGATGAGCAGTTCTTC,CASSSWGGFRDEQFF
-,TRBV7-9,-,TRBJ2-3,TGTGCCAGCATCCCCGGGATTTTGCCAGATACGCAGTATTTT,CASIPGILPDTQYF
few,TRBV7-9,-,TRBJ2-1,TGTGCCAGCAGCTTACCGGGAGAACGGACTCTATACAATGAGCAGTTCTTC,CASSLPGERTLYNEQFF
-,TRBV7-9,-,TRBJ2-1,TGTGCCAGCAGCTATAGGGGGGGGGTCTACAATGAGCAGTTCTTC,CASSYRGGVYNEQFF
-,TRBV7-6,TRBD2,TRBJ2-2,TGTGCTAGCAGCTTATACCCCATCGGACTAGCGGGGGGGCCGGATAGCACCGGGGAGCTGTTTTTT,CASSLYPIGLAGGPDSTGELFF
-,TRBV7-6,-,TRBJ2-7,TGTGCCAGCAGCCGTAGCGACTCCTACGAGCAGTACTTC,CASSRSDSYEQYF
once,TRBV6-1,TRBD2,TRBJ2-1,TGTGCCAGCAGTCAACTTAGCGGGAGGGCCGGCAATGAGCAGTTCTTC,CASSQLSGRAGNEQFF
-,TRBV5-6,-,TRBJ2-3,TGTGCCAGCAGGGAGGAGGAGAGTTTGGATACGCAGTATTTT,CASREEESLDTQYF
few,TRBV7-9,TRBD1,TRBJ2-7,TGTGCCAGCAGCTTTCCCGGGACAGGGCACGAGCAGTACTTC,CASSFPGTGHEQYF
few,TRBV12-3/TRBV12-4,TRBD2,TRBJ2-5,TGTGCCAGCAGTTTTAGCGGGGGGGCCGGAGAGACCCAGTACTTC,CASSFSGGAGETQYF
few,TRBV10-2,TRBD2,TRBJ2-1,TGCGCCAGCAGTGGACTAGCTAGTCAAAATGAGCAGTTCTTC,CASSGLASQNEQFF
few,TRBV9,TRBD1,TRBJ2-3,TGTGCCAGCAGCGAAGGGACAGGAGGGGGCACAGATACGCAGTATTTT,CASSEGTGGGTDTQYF
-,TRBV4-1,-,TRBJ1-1,TGCGCCGGGGGGGACGGAAACACTGAAACTTTCTTT,CAGGDGNTETFF
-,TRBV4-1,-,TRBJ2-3,TGCGCCAGCAGCCAGGCTCGGGGGCTGGGGGCGGATACGCAGTATTTT,CASSQARGLGADTQYF
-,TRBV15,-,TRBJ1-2,TGTGCCACCAGCAGAGATTCTAACGAATATGGCTACACCTTC,CATSRDSNEYGYTF